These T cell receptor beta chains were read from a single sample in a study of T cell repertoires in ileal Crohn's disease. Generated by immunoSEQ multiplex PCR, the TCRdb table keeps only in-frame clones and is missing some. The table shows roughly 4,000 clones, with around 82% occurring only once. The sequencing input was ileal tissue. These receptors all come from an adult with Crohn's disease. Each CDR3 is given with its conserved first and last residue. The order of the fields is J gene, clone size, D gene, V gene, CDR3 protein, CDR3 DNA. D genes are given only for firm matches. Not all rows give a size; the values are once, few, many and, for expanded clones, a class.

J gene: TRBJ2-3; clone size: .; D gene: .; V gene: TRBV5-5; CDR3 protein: CASSYDSPGTDTQYF; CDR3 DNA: TGTGCCAGCAGCTACGACTCCCCTGGCACAGATACGCAGTATTTT
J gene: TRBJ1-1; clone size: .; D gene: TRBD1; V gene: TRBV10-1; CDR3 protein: CASSEFGDSEAFF; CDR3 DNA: TGCGCCAGCAGTGAGTTTGGGGACAGCGAAGCTTTCTTT
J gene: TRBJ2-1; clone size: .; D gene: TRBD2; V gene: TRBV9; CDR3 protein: CASSVGSGGYNEQFF; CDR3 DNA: TGTGCCAGCAGCGTAGGTAGCGGGGGTTACAATGAGCAGTTCTTC
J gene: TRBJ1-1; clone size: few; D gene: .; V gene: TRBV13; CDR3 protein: CASSTRGGSTEAFF; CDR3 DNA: TGTGCCAGCAGCACCCGGGGGGGGTCCACTGAAGCTTTCTTT
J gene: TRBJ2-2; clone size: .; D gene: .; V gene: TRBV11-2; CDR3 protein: CASSFFSGANTGELFF; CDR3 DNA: TGTGCCAGCAGCTTCTTTAGCGGTGCGAACACCGGGGAGCTGTTTTTT
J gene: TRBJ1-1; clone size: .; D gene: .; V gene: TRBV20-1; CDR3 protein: CSALQGTEAFF; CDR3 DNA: TGCAGTGCTCTCCAGGGGACTGAAGCTTTCTTT
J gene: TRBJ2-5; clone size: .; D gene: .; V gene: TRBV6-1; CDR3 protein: CASSADRGETRYF; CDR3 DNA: TGTGCCAGCAGCGCTGACAGAGGAGAGACCCGGTACTTC
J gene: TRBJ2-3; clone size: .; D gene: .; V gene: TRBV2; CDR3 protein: CASSPTTVGTDTQYF; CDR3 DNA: TGTGCCAGCAGTCCCACGACAGTTGGGACAGATACGCAGTATTTT
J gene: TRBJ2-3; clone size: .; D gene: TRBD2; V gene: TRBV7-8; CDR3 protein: CASSVSGGSGDTQYF; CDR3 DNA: TGTGCCAGCAGCGTTAGCGGGGGGTCTGGGGATACGCAGTATTTT
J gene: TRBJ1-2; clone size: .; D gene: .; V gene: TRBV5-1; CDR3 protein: CASSLQTNYGYTF; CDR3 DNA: TGCGCCAGCAGCTTGCAAACTAACTATGGCTACACCTTC
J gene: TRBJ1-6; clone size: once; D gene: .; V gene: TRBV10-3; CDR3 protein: CAISDPADHNSPLHF; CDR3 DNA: TGTGCCATCAGTGATCCGGCGGATCATAATTCCCCCCTCCACTTT
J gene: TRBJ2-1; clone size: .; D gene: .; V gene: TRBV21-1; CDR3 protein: CAGGGSTLQMDDEQFF; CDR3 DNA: TGTGCCGGCGGGGGTAGCACTCTGCAGATGGATGATGAGCAGTTCTTC
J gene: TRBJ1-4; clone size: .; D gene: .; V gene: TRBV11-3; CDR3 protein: CASSQSTSGKNEKLFF; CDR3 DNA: TGTGCCAGCAGCCAATCAACATCAGGGAAGAATGAAAAACTGTTTTTT
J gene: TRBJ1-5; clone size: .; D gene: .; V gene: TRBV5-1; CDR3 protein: CASSLAGDQPQHF; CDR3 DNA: TGCGCCAGCAGCTTGGCGGGGGATCAGCCCCAGCATTTT
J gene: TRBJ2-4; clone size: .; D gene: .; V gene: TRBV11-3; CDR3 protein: CASSLAGAGNIQYF; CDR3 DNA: TGTGCCAGCAGCTTAGCGGGAGCGGGAAACATTCAGTACTTC